Below, 20 T cell receptor beta chains from the same sample are listed, as sequenced in a study of long-term antiretroviral therapy in people with HIV. Survey-level resolution applied to immunoSEQ assay v3.0. Clones were sequenced by immunoSEQ multiplex PCR, and TCRdb holds only the in-frame ones, with some missing. The sample has some 17,000 clones, approximately 80% seen once. This specimen was unsorted PBMCs, taken 0.3 years before starting antiretroviral therapy. The receptors stem from a man aged 50 to 60 with HIV.

The J gene is TRBJ1-1, the V gene TRBV21-1; no DNA check was done on the table's D call, TRBD1. TRBV21-1 is designated a pseudogene. This CDR3 spans 13 amino acids. The CDR3: CASSPGTDTEAFF. The CDR3 bases are TGTGCCAGCTCTCCCGGGACAGACACTGAAGCTTTCTTT.

The chain has TRBV18 and TRBJ1-5; no definite D call. The CDR3 is made up of 13 amino acids. Trimming took 6 bases from V and 2 from J, leaving 8 bases between them. Germline CDR1 reads KGHSH; CDR2 reads LQKENI. As DNA, the CDR3 is TGTGCCAGCTCGCCGGGAGGCAATCAGCCCCAGCATTTT. Translating gives CASSPGGNQPQHF.

CDR3 nucleotide sequence: TGCGCCAGCAGCCAAGAGAGCCTCTATGGCTACACCTTC. The encoded protein is CASSQESLYGYTF. The chain has TRBV4-1 and TRBJ1-2; D gene uncertain. There are 13 residues in the CDR3. Looked up from germline, CDR1 is MGHRA and CDR2 is YSYEKL. Trimming left V 0 bases short and J 4 bases short, with 6 bases between.

The chain is built from TRBV28 and TRBJ1-2; D ambiguous. The CDR3 runs 14 residues. Germline CDR1 and CDR2: MDHEN and SYDVKM. Trimming shortened V by 4 bases and J by 3 bases, and 12 bases separated the two germline ends. This CDR3 is CASSSNPGDYGYTF. The CDR3 coding sequence is TGTGCCAGCAGTTCGAACCCTGGTGACTATGGCTACACCTTC.

The genes are TRBV6-1 and TRBJ2-7; D may be TRBD1 or TRBD2 (6 bases each). The CDR3 runs 13 residues. The V and J ends lost 5 bases and 0 bases respectively, with 8 bases between them. CDR1 and CDR2 from the germline V gene are MNHNS and SASEGT. The CDR3 coding sequence is TGTGCCAGCAGTAAGGGGGGCTCCTACGAGCAGTACTTC. Its protein is CASSKGGSYEQYF.

The chain joins TRBV7-9 to TRBJ2-1; D is ambiguous. CDR1 SEHNR and CDR2 FQNEAQ come from the germline V gene (reference sequence). The CDR3 length is 14 residues. Trimming pared 3 bases from V and 3 bases from J, leaving 9 bases between. In DNA, the CDR3 is TGTGCCAGCAGCTTGGGGTTTTACTACAATGAGCAGTTCTTC. Protein product: CASSLGFYYNEQFF.

The chain has TRBV7-9 and TRBJ2-3; D ambiguous. CDR1 and CDR2 from the germline V gene are SEHNR and FQNEAQ (reference sequence). V dropped 8 bases and J dropped 0 bases, with 27 bases sitting between them. The CDR3 has 19 amino acids. The CDR3 loop reads CASQAMHTILTPSTDTQYF. The CDR3 DNA sequence: TGTGCCAGCCAAGCTATGCACACAATACTAACTCCTAGCACAGATACGCAGTATTTT.

V gene TRBV10-1 combines with J gene TRBJ2-3; 10 bases line up with TRBD1. This CDR3 spans 15 amino acids. Germline CDR1 reads WNHNN; CDR2 reads SYGVQD (reference sequence). Trimming cost V 3 bases and J 3 bases; bases outside gene matches: 3. CDR3 nucleotide sequence: TGCGCCAGCAGTGAAGGGACAGGGGAAACAGATACGCAGTATTTT. Encoded protein: CASSEGTGETDTQYF.

The J gene is TRBJ2-5, the V gene TRBV28; perhaps TRBD2 as D (6 bases). Germline CDR1 MDHEN, CDR2 SYDVKM. The CDR3 is made up of 14 amino acids. V was trimmed by 2 bases and J by 9 bases, leaving 16 bases between them. The CDR3: CASSLLGLSQAQYF. The CDR3 region has the DNA TGTGCCAGCAGTTTACTTGGACTATCCCAGGCCCAGTACTTC.

The rearrangement joins TRBV27 to TRBJ2-3, with TRBD2 matching 7 bases. The CDR3 length is 18 residues. CDR1 is MNHEY, CDR2 SMNVEV, per germline (reference sequence). Trimming at V came to 5 bases and at J to 0 bases, leaving 14 bases not matched to a gene. For the CDR3, the DNA is TGTGCCAGCAGTCCCCTGACTAGCAGAATAACTAGCACAGATACGCAGTATTTT. It yields the protein CASSPLTSRITSTDTQYF.

The genes are TRBV9 and TRBJ1-1; D gene uncertain. CDR1 SGDLS and CDR2 YYNGEE come from the germline V gene. Trimming removed 2 bases at V and 6 bases at J, with 20 bases between. The CDR3 sequence is 16 residues long. The CDR3 is CASSVGLTTSDAEAFF. The CDR3 region has the DNA TGTGCCAGCAGCGTCGGACTGACTACGTCGGACGCTGAAGCTTTCTTT.

This clone has only a few counts. The chain couples TRBV9 to TRBJ2-2, with D uncertain. CDR3 length equals 16 residues. The germline CDR1 and CDR2 sequences are SGDLS and YYNGEE. Trimming took off 4 bases at V and 3 bases at J, with 16 bases between the two ends. The CDR3 here is CASSPQIDGDTGELFF. The DNA for the CDR3 is TGTGCCAGCAGCCCCCAAATTGATGGGGACACCGGGGAGCTGTTTTTT.

The sample holds one count of this clone. This chain uses TRBV7-2 with TRBJ1-5; perhaps TRBD1 as D (5 bases). Looked up from germline, CDR1 is SGHTA and CDR2 is FQGNSA. V lost 2 bases and J lost 4, with 15 bases in between. The CDR3 covers 16 residues. CDR3 residues: CASSLWGPSLNQPQHF. The CDR3 DNA reads TGTGCCAGCAGCTTATGGGGACCTTCTCTTAATCAGCCCCAGCATTTT.

CDR3: CARTGTDSYEQYF. CDR3 in DNA: TGTGCCAGAACCGGGACAGACTCCTACGAGCAGTACTTC. V usage is TRBV27 and J usage is TRBJ2-7, with 7 positions matching TRBD1. Trimming at V came to 9 bases and at J to 0 bases, leaving 5 bases not matched to a gene. CDR1 and CDR2 (germline): MNHEY, SMNVEV (reference sequence). This CDR3 has 13 residues.

The CDR3 loop reads CASSPGPTPNTGELFF. CDR3 bases: TGTGCCAGCAGCCCCGGGCCTACTCCGAACACCGGGGAGCTGTTTTTT. The V gene is TRBV5-4, the J gene TRBJ2-2; D is ambiguous. The CDR3 has 16 amino acids. In germline, CDR1 is SGHNT, CDR2 YYREEE (reference sequence). Trimming left V 4 bases short and J 0 bases short, with 13 bases between.

V is TRBV4-3 and J is TRBJ2-1, with D hard to call. Deletions cut 2 bases from V and 7 bases from J, with 3 bases between. The CDR3 loop spans 11 amino acids. Germline CDR1 is LGHNA and CDR2 is YSLEER. CDR3 sequence (DNA): TGCGCCAGCAGCCAAAGTAATGAGCAGTTCTTC. As protein: CASSQSNEQFF.

The V call is TRBV7-9, the J call TRBJ2-1; 12 bases are a match to TRBD2. The CDR3 length is 17 residues. Unmatched junction bases numbered 8, after V lost 5 bases and J lost 3 bases. Germline CDR1 reads SEHNR; CDR2 reads FQNEAQ (reference sequence). CDR3 sequence reads: CASSDQGLAGFYNEQFF. Here the CDR3 DNA reads TGTGCCAGCAGCGACCAGGGACTAGCGGGTTTCTACAATGAGCAGTTCTTC.

The chain is built from TRBV11-2 and TRBJ1-2, with 9 bases fitting TRBD1. Trimming took 5 bases from V and 5 from J; bases not matched to a gene: 6. This CDR3 is built from 14 residues. Germline CDR1 and CDR2: SGHAT and FQNNGV. The CDR3 sequence: CASSRTGERYGYTF. The DNA for the CDR3 is TGTGCCAGCAGCCGGACAGGGGAGAGGTATGGCTACACCTTC.

The sample holds a few counts of this clone. The V and J genes are TRBV6-4 and TRBJ2-3, with D uncertain. Trimming pared 0 bases from V and 2 bases from J, leaving 3 bases between. CDR1 is MRHNA, CDR2 SNTAGT, per germline. This CDR3 has 13 residues. The CDR3 nucleotides read TGTGCCAGCAGTGACTCAGTCACAGATACGCAGTATTTT. The encoded protein is CASSDSVTDTQYF.

J is TRBJ2-7 and V is TRBV5-6; the D is unclear. Trimming pared 6 bases from V and 1 base from J, leaving 20 bases between. Germline V gene lookup returns CDR1 SGHDT and CDR2 YYEEEE. This CDR3 has 16 residues. CDR3 DNA: TGTGCCAGCACCCGCGCGGCTGTGCTATCTTCCTACGAGCAGTACTTC. This sequence encodes CASTRAAVLSSYEQYF.